This passage covers 22 T cell receptor beta chains from one sample sequenced in a study of regulatory T cells in long-lasting Graves disease. Described time point: newly diagnosed GD, antithyroid drugs for less than 3 months. PBMC RNA was the source of the TCR library. iRepertoire HTBI primers and Arm-PCR of CDR3 regions built TCR beta libraries. MiXCR, applied by TCRdb to the multiplex PCR reads, yields one record per CDR3 protein. The data contain roughly 440,000 distinct CDR3 sequences, about 15% of them seen just once; the ten biggest clones take up about a quarter. In addition, the sample was reused for a study of T cells in Graves' hyperthyroidism and ophthalmopathy.

The sample was peripheral blood mononuclear cells (PBMCs), taken at new diagnosis, from a patient treated with antithyroid drugs. These receptors all stem from a young woman with Graves disease.

As regards this clonotype: This may come from a read error, since a much larger clone is one base off. The chain employs TRBV20-1 and TRBJ2-1; 8 bases map to TRBD2. V trimming: 3 bases; J trimming: 0 bases; junction bases outside the gene matches: 1. The CDR3 runs to 14 residues. Germline assignment: CDR1 DFQATT and CDR2 SNEGSKA (reference sequence). Written as DNA, the CDR3 is TGCAGTGCTAGTAGCGGGGCCTCCTACAATGAGCAGTTCTTC. This encodes CSASSGASYNEQFF.

This clonotype has ten or more counts. This chain uses TRBV20-1 with TRBJ1-1; a weak D match, TRBD1 (6 bases). This CDR3 spans 13 amino acids. The V end lost 4 bases, the J end lost 2 bases, and 11 bases lay between the germline ends. The germline V gene encodes CDR1 DFQATT and CDR2 SNEGSKA (reference sequence). For the CDR3, the DNA is TGCAGTGCTACTCCGGACAGTAACACTGAAGCTTTCTTT. Amino acids: CSATPDSNTEAFF.

The sample holds a few counts of this clonotype. The chain employs TRBV27 and TRBJ2-4; D is perhaps TRBD2 (6 bases). Germline lookup yields CDR1 MNHEY and CDR2 SMNVEV (reference sequence). Between the trimmed V and J ends, which lost 4 bases and 5 bases, there was a span of 9 bases. There are 13 residues in the CDR3. The CDR3 bases are TGTGCCAGCAGTTGGGGAGGTGAAAACATTCAGTACTTC. It encodes CASSWGGENIQYF.

In its sample, this clonotype was seen a few times. With a much larger clone just one base away, this may be a read error. V and J are TRBV29-1 and TRBJ2-1; D is uncertain. The V end lost 1 base, the J end lost 6 bases, and 13 bases lay between the germline ends. CDR3 size: 14 residues. CDR1 and CDR2 (germline): SQVTM, ANQGSEA. The CDR3 is CSVEGPKWGNEQFF. CDR3 in DNA: TGCAGCGTTGAAGGTCCGAAATGGGGCAATGAGCAGTTCTTC.

In its sample, this clonotype was seen many times. The rearrangement links TRBV20-1 to TRBJ2-1; possibly TRBD2 for D (7 bases). V was pared by 0 bases and J by 0 bases, with 12 bases between. Germline CDR1 reads DFQATT; CDR2 reads SNEGSKA (reference sequence). CDR3 size: 16 residues. CDR3 DNA: TGCAGTGCTAGAGAGGGGGGGCCCGGCTCCTACAATGAGCAGTTCTTC. This codes for CSAREGGPGSYNEQFF.

The gene calls are TRBV6-2 or TRBV6-3 and TRBJ2-1; D uncertain. CDR3 length: 16 amino acids. V lost 2 bases and J 0 bases, leaving 11 bases between the germline ends. Germline CDR1 MNHEY, CDR2 SVGEGT. CDR3 sequence (DNA): TGTGCCAGCAGTTACCCCGCCGGGTTCTCCTACAATGAGCAGTTCTTC. Its protein is CASSYPAGFSYNEQFF.

J is TRBJ2-3 and V is TRBV19, with a tentative D call TRBD2 (5 bases). Between the trimmed V and J ends, which lost 5 bases and 8 bases, there was a span of 14 bases. Germline lookup yields CDR1 LNHDA and CDR2 SQIVND (reference sequence). This CDR3 spans 13 amino acids. CDR3 amino acids: CASSALNRGTQYF. CDR3 nucleotides: TGTGCCAGTAGTGCCCTCAACCGGGGTACGCAGTATTTT. Full variable domain (missing parts from reference TRBV19 and TRBJ2-3): DGGITQSPKYLFRKEGQNVTLSCEQNLNHDAMYWYRQDPGQGLRLIYYSQIVNDFQKGDIAEGYSVSREKKESFPLTVTSAQKNPTAFYLCASSALNRGTQYFGPGTRLTVL.

This clonotype showed up many times. The rearrangement links TRBV5-1 to TRBJ2-7; D possibly corresponds to TRBD1 (6 bases). V was clipped by 10 bases and J by 2 bases, with 16 bases between them. This CDR3 is built from 13 residues. Germline CDR1 is SGHRS and CDR2 is YFSETQ. In nucleotides, the CDR3 is TGCGCCTCCCAACGGGACACAGCCTACGAGCAGTACTTC. It yields the protein CASQRDTAYEQYF.

Many counts were recorded for this clonotype. The chain combines TRBV2 with TRBJ2-1, with TRBD1 matching over 7 bases. Germline trimming cut 5 bases from V and 6 bases from J; bases unmatched to any gene: 7. CDR1 and CDR2 from the germline V gene are SNHLY and FYNNEI. The CDR3 covers 14 residues. In nucleotides, the CDR3 is TGTGCCAGCAGTTGGGTACAGGGGCTCAATGAGCAGTTCTTC. As protein: CASSWVQGLNEQFF.

This clonotype has more than one count but fewer than ten. V and J are TRBV7-3 and TRBJ2-3; weak D call: TRBD1 (6 bases). This CDR3 region has 15 residues. Trimming removed 5 bases from V and 2 bases from J, with 14 bases in between. Per germline, CDR1 SGHTA and CDR2 FQGTGA. CDR3 sequence: CASSPARGLTDTQYF. The CDR3 DNA is TGTGCCAGCAGCCCGGCCAGGGGCCTCACAGATACGCAGTATTTT.

This chain joins TRBV19 and TRBJ1-5, with 9 nucleotides matching TRBD1. V lost 1 base to trimming and J lost 7 bases; unmatched junction nucleotides: 11. CDR1 LNHDA and CDR2 SQIVND come from the germline V gene (reference sequence). CDR3 length: 17 residues. Here the CDR3 DNA reads TGTGCCAGTAGTATAGCAAGAGGGACAGGGTATGTGCAGCCCCAGCATTTT. Amino acid sequence: CASSIARGTGYVQPQHF.

The chain recombines TRBV7-3 with TRBJ2-2, with D perhaps TRBD2 (6 bases). This CDR3 is 16 amino acids long. In germline, CDR1 is SGHTA, CDR2 FQGTGA. V dropped 1 base and J dropped 1 base, with 10 bases sitting between them. CDR3 nucleotide sequence: TGTGCCAGCAGCTTAATGTCGCGGGAGAACACCGGGGAGCTGTTTTTT. This sequence encodes CASSLMSRENTGELFF. Using reference TRBV7-3 and TRBJ2-2 for the parts outside the CDR3, the full variable domain is GAGVSQTPSNKVTEKGKYVELRCDPISGHTALYWYRQSLGQGPEFLIYFQGTGAADDSGLPNDRFFAVRPEGSVSTLKIQRTERGDSAVYLCASSLMSRENTGELFFGEGSRLTVL.

J is TRBJ2-7 and V is TRBV10-2, with D perhaps matching TRBD1 (5 bases). Germline lookup yields CDR1 WSHSY and CDR2 SAAADI. CDR3 length: 11 residues. The V and J ends lost 6 bases and 2 bases respectively, with 5 bases between them. The chain's CDR3 is CASRQAYEQYF. For the CDR3, the DNA is TGCGCCAGCAGACAGGCCTACGAGCAGTACTTC.

The chain uses TRBV20-1 and TRBJ2-4; tentatively, D is TRBD1 or TRBD2 (5 bases each). Germline V lookup: CDR1 DFQATT, CDR2 SNEGSKA (reference sequence). This CDR3 has 15 residues. Trimming cost V 7 bases and J 0 bases, with 16 bases left between them. CDR3 sequence reads: CSVRELLLAKNIQYF. The CDR3 coding sequence is TGCAGTGTCAGGGAGTTGTTGTTAGCCAAAAACATTCAGTACTTC.

The chain is built from TRBV19 and TRBJ1-1; D is possibly TRBD1 (5 bases). Germline values: CDR1 LNHDA, CDR2 SQIVND (reference sequence). The CDR3 is 14 amino acids. V lost 5 bases and J lost 5, with 15 bases in between. The CDR3 here is CASSAQGWETEAFF. The CDR3 bases are TGTGCCAGTAGTGCGCAGGGCTGGGAAACTGAAGCTTTCTTT.

The chain uses TRBV19 and TRBJ1-5; D is possibly TRBD1 (5 bases). In germline, CDR1 is LNHDA, CDR2 SQIVND (reference sequence). Trimming took 6 bases from V and 3 from J, leaving 15 bases between them. This CDR3 is 15 amino acids long. DNA for the CDR3: TGTGCCAGTAGGTTGGGACCAGGCGTCAATCAGCCCCAGCATTTT. It yields the protein CASRLGPGVNQPQHF.

This clonotype was seen ten or more times. The genes are TRBV2 and TRBJ2-1; D remains unclear. V was cut by 8 bases and J by 5 bases, with 10 bases left in between. CDR3 size: 12 residues. The germline V gene has CDR1 SNHLY and CDR2 FYNNEI. For the CDR3, the DNA is TGTGCCAGCGTGCGCCTTAACAATGAGCAGTTCTTC. Amino acid sequence: CASVRLNNEQFF.

Ten or more counts support this clonotype. V usage is TRBV7-2 and J usage is TRBJ2-5; D unresolved. The CDR3 has 14 residues. Trimming removed 5 bases from V and 2 bases from J, with 12 bases in between. CDR1 SGHTA and CDR2 FQGNSA come from the germline V gene. The CDR3 DNA follows: TGTGCCAGCAGCCCCGGCCGAATGCAAGAGACCCAGTACTTC. Translation: CASSPGRMQETQYF.

The chain has TRBV5-1 and TRBJ2-3; 9 nucleotides align to TRBD2. J gave up 3 bases and V 4 bases, and 9 bases lay outside the gene matches. This CDR3 has 16 amino acids. Germline V lookup: CDR1 SGHRS, CDR2 YFSETQ. The CDR3 region has the DNA TGCGCCAGCAGCGACATAGCGGGAGCCGGTACAGATACGCAGTATTTT. Protein product: CASSDIAGAGTDTQYF.

This clonotype was seen ten or more times. V is TRBV28 and J is TRBJ2-1, with 9 bases matching TRBD2. CDR1 and CDR2 from the germline V gene are MDHEN and SYDVKM. The CDR3 spans 13 residues. Trimming took 9 bases from V and 9 from J; bases not matched to a gene: 9. The CDR3 reads CASPSGRRSEQFF. CDR3 in DNA: TGTGCCAGTCCGAGCGGGAGGCGGAGTGAGCAGTTCTTC.

This clonotype was seen many times. V is TRBV11-2 and J is TRBJ2-1; tentative D call: TRBD1 (5 bases). The CDR3 covers 14 residues. V was cut by 6 bases and J by 2 bases, with 11 bases left in between. Looked up from germline, CDR1 is SGHAT and CDR2 is FQNNGV. The CDR3 region has the DNA TGTGCCAGCAGAGACGGACAAACCTACAATGAGCAGTTCTTC. The encoded protein is CASRDGQTYNEQFF.

There are a few counts of this clonotype. V is TRBV20-1 and J is TRBJ1-4; D is perhaps TRBD1 (5 bases). V lost 3 bases to trimming and J lost 11 bases, with 19 bases between them. The CDR3 spans 14 residues. From germline, CDR1 is DFQATT and CDR2 SNEGSKA (reference sequence). The CDR3 sequence is CSARGGSAGGKLFF. CDR3 in DNA: TGCAGTGCTAGGGGGGGGAGCGCCGGGGGGAAACTGTTTTTT.